These T cell receptor beta chains were read from a single sample in a study of blood T cell repertoires in COVID-19. TCRdb's table, derived via immunoSEQ multiplex PCR, lists solely in-frame clones and lacks some. The sample contains 150,000 to 200,000 clones, approximately 86% of which appear only once. The source material was peripheral blood. These receptors came from a woman aged 80 or older in a cohort sampled during active or convalescent COVID-19. CDR3s include the opening cysteine and the closing phenylalanine or tryptophan. The D gene is left open where the match is weak. Clone size is given for some rows only: seen once, a few or many times, or a class if the clone is expanded.

d_call	clone_size	v_call	j_call	cdr3_nt	cdr3_aa
-	-	TRBV11-2	TRBJ1-1	TGTGCCAGCAGCTTAGGGCAGGGTTCCACTGAAGCTTTCTTT	CASSLGQGSTEAFF
TRBD2	-	TRBV15	TRBJ2-1	TGTGCCACCAGCCTGCGGCGGGACTATTTCTTAGAGCAGTTCTTC	CATSLRRDYFLEQFF
-	-	TRBV24-1	TRBJ2-5	TGTGCCACCAGTGATTCTCTTCAAGAGACCCAGTACTTC	CATSDSLQETQYF
TRBD1	-	TRBV28	TRBJ2-1	TGTGCCAGCATAAGGGGGCAAGGTTCGAATGAGCAGTTCTTC	CASIRGQGSNEQFF
-	-	TRBV7-2	TRBJ2-5	TGTGCCAGCAGCCTGCAAGAGACCCAGTACTTC	CASSLQETQYF
TRBD1	-	TRBV7-9	TRBJ2-3	TGTGCCAGCAGCCTATGGGGGGACAGGGGCACAGATACGCAGTATTTT	CASSLWGDRGTDTQYF
-	-	TRBV7-2	TRBJ1-1	TGTGCCAGCAGCTTTCGCGGAGGGTGGGGCACTGAAGCTTTCTTT	CASSFRGGWGTEAFF
TRBD2	-	TRBV6-6	TRBJ2-1	TGTGCCAGCAGTTCCCTGCTAGCGGGGACGTACAATGAGCAGTTCTTC	CASSSLLAGTYNEQFF
-	-	TRBV7-9	TRBJ1-1	TGTGCCAGCAGCTTTTTAGGGAGCAACACTGAAGCTTTCTTT	CASSFLGSNTEAFF
-	-	TRBV27	TRBJ1-5	TGTGCCAGCAGTTCCTTACTGACAGGTTCCAATCAGCCCCAGCATTTT	CASSSLLTGSNQPQHF
-	-	TRBV5-4	TRBJ1-6	TGTGCCAGCAGCTTGGACGTCGCAGGGGCATATAATTCACCCCTCCACTTT	CASSLDVAGAYNSPLHF
-	-	TRBV10-3	TRBJ1-2	TGTGCCATCAGTGAAGGAAGAGGGAACTATGGCTACACCTTC	CAISEGRGNYGYTF
TRBD1	-	TRBV29-1	TRBJ1-2	TGCAGCGTGGGGGACAGGGACTATGGCTACACCTTC	CSVGDRDYGYTF
TRBD2	few	TRBV19	TRBJ2-2	TGTGCCAGTAGTACCCGGACTAGCGGGACGGTCGGGGAGCTGTTTTTT	CASSTRTSGTVGELFF